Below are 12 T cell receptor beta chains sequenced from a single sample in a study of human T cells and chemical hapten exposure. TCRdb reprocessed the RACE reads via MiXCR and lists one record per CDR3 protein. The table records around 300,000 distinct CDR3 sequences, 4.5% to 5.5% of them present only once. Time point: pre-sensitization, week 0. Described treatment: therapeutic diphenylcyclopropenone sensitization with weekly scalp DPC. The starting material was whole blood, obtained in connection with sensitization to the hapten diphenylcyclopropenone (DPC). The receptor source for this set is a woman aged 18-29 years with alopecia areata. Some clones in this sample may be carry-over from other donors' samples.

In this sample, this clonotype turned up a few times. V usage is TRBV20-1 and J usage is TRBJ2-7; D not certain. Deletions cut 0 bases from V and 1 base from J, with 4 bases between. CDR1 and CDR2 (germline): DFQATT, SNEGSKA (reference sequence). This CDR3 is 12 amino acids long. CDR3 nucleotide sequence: TGCAGTGCTAGAGAGCAGTCCTACGAGCAGTACTTC. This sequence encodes CSAREQSYEQYF.

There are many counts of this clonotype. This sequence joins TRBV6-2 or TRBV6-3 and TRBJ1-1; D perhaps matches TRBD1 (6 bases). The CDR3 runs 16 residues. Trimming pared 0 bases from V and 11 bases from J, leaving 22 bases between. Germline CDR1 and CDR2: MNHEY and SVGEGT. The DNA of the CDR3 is TGTGCCAGCAGTTACTCCCGGGGACATTCGAATTATGTGGCTTTCTTT. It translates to CASSYSRGHSNYVAFF.

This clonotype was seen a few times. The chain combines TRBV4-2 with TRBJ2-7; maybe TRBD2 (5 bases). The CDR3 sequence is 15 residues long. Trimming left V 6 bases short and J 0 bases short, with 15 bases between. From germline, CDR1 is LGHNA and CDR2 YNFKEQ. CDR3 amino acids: CASRRDPGSSYEQYF. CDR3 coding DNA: TGTGCCAGCAGACGCGACCCGGGGAGCTCCTACGAGCAGTACTTC.

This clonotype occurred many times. The CDR3 reads CASSPSKPDRGDAFF. The CDR3 DNA is TGTGCCAGCAGCCCCTCCAAGCCGGACAGGGGGGACGCTTTCTTT. The chain carries TRBV7-8 and TRBJ1-1, with 10 positions matching TRBD1. The CDR3 is made up of 15 amino acids. Germline values: CDR1 SGHVS, CDR2 FQNEAQ. J gave up 11 bases and V 5 bases, and 14 bases lay outside the gene matches.

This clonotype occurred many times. The DNA for the CDR3 is TGTGCCAGCAGCGGCGTCGGGGCAGACCTAGCCAAAAACATTCAGTACTTC. Translating gives CASSGVGADLAKNIQYF. The chain joins TRBV7-9 to TRBJ2-4, with D perhaps being TRBD1 or TRBD2 (5 bases each). The CDR3 is 17 amino acids. Trimming stripped 5 bases from V and 0 bases from J, with 17 bases between. CDR1 SEHNR and CDR2 FQNEAQ come from the germline V gene (reference sequence). The variable domain in full, with the rest retrieved from reference TRBV7-9 and TRBJ2-4, is DTGVSQNPRHKITKRGQNVTFRCDPISEHNRLYWYRQTLGQGPEFLTYFQNEAQLEKSRLLSDRFSAERPKGSFSTLEIQRTEQGDSAMYLCASSGVGADLAKNIQYFGAGTRLSVL.

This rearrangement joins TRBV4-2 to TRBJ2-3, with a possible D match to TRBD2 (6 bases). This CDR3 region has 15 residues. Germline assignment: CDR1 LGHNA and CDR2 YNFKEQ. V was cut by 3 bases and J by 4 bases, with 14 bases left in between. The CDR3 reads CASSQGTLRSDTQYF. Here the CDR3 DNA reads TGTGCCAGCAGCCAGGGGACTTTACGGTCAGATACGCAGTATTTT.

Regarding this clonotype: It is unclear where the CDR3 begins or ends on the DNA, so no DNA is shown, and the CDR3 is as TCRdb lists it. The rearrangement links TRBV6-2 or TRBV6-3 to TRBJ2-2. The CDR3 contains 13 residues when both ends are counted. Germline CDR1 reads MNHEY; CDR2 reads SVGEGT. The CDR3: CASSFRRAGELFF.

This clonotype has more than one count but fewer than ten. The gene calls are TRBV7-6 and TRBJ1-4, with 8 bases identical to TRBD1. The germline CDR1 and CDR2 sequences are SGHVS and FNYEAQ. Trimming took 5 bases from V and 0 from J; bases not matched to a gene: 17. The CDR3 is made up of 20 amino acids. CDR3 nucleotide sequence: TGTGCCAGCAGCCTAAAAACCCAGGGGGCTTCATCCGCAACTAATGAAAAACTGTTTTTT. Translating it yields CASSLKTQGASSATNEKLFF.

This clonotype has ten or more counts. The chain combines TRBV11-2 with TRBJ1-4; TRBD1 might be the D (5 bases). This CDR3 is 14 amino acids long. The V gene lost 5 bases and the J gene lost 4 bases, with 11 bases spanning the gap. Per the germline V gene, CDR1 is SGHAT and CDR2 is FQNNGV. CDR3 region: CASSAGRGNEKLFF. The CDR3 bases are TGTGCCAGCAGCGCCGGTAGGGGTAATGAAAAACTGTTTTTT.

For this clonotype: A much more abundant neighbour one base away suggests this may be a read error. The DNA for the CDR3 is TGTGCCTGCAGTTTCGGTTCTATGAACACTGAAGCTTTCTTT. Translating it yields CACSFGSMNTEAFF. The chain is built from TRBV27 and TRBJ1-1, with D uncertain. The CDR3 has 14 residues. Looked up from germline, CDR1 is MNHEY and CDR2 is SMNVEV (reference sequence).

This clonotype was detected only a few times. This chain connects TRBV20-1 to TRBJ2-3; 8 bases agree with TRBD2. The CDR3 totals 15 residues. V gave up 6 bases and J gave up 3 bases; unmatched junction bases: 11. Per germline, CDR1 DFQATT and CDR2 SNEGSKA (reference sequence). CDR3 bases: TGCAGTGCCCCTGTGGGGACTAGGGGAACAGATACGCAGTATTTT. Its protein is CSAPVGTRGTDTQYF.

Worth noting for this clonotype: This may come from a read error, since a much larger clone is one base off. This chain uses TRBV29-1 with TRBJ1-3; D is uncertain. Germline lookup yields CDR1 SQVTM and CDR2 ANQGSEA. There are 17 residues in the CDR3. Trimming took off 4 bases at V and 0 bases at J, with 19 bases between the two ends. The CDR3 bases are TGCAGCGTTGTGGTCGTTAGGTCCGGCTTCTCTGGAAACACCATATATTTT. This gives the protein CSVVVVRSGFSGNTIYF.